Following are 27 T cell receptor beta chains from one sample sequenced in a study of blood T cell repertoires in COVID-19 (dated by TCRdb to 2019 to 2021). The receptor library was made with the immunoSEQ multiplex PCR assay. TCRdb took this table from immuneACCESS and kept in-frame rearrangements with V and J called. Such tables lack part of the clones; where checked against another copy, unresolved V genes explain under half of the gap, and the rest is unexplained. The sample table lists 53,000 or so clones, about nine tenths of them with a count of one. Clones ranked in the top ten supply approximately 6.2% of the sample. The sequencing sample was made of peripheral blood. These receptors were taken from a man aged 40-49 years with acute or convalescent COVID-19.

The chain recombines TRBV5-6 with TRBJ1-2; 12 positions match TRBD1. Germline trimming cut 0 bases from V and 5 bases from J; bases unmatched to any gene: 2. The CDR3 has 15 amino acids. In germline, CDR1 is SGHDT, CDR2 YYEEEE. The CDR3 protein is CASSLGDRGLYGYTF. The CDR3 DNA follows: TGTGCCAGCAGCTTGGGGGACAGGGGGCTTTATGGCTACACCTTC.

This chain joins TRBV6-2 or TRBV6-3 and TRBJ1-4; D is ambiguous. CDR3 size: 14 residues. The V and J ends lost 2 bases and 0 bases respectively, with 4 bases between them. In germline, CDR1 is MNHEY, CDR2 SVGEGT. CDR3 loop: CASSYGPTNEKLFF. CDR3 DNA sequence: TGTGCCAGCAGTTACGGGCCAACTAATGAAAAACTGTTTTTT.

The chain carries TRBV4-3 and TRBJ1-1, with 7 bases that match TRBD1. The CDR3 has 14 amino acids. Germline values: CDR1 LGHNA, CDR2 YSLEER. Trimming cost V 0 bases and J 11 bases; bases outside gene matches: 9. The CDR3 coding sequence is TGCGCCAGCAGCCAAGATCAAAGGGGGCGAGAGGCTTTCTTT. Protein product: CASSQDQRGREAFF.

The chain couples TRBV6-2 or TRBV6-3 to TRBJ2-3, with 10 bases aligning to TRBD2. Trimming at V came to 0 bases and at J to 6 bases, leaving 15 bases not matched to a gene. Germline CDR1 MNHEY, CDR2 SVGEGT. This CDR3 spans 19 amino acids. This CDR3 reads CASSYSTTLRAGGRDTQYF. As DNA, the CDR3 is TGTGCCAGCAGTTACTCCACTACCCTACGAGCGGGAGGGCGCGATACGCAGTATTTT.

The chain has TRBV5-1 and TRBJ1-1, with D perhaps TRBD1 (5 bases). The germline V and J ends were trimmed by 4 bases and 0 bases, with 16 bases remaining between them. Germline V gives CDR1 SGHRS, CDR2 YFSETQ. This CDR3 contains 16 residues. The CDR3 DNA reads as TGCGCCAGCAGCCTCGGGACTGTGGTTTTGAACACTGAAGCTTTCTTT. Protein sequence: CASSLGTVVLNTEAFF.

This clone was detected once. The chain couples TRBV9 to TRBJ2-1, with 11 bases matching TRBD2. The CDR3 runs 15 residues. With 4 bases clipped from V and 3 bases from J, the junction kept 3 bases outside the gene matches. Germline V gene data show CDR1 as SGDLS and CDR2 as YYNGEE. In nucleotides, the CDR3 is TGTGCCAGCAGCCGTACTAGCGGGGGCTACAATGAGCAGTTCTTC. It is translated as CASSRTSGGYNEQFF.

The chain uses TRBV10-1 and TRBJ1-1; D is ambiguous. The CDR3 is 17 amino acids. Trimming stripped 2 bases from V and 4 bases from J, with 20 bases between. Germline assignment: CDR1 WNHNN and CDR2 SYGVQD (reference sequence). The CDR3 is CASSEAGIGPVSTEAFF. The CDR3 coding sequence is TGCGCCAGCAGTGAGGCAGGAATCGGCCCGGTATCCACTGAAGCTTTCTTT.

The CDR3 DNA is TGTGCCAGCAGGAGGGACAGGGTTTCCTATGGCTACACCTTC. As protein: CASRRDRVSYGYTF. The genes are TRBV2 and TRBJ1-2, with 9 bases matching TRBD1. The CDR3 runs to 14 residues. The V gene's germline CDR1 is SNHLY and CDR2 FYNNEI. V trimming: 6 bases; J trimming: 4 bases; junction bases outside the gene matches: 6.

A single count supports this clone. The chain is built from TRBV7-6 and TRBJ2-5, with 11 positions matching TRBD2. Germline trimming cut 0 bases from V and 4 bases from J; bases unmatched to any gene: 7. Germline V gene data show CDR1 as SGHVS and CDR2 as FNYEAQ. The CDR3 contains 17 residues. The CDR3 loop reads CASSLAITSGGGETQYF. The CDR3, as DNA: TGTGCCAGCAGCTTAGCGATCACTAGCGGGGGAGGAGAGACCCAGTACTTC. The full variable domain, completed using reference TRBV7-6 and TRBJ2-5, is GAGVSQSPRYKVTKRGQDVALRCDPISGHVSLYWYRQALGQGPEFLTYFNYEAQQDKSGLPNDRFSAERPEGSISTLTIQRTEQRDSAMYRCASSLAITSGGGETQYFGPGTRLLVL.

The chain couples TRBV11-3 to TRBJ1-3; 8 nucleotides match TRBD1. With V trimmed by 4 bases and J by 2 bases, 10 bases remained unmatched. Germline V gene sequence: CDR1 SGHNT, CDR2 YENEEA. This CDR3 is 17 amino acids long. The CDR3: CASSSLWTGPTGNTIYF. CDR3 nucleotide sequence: TGTGCCAGCAGCTCATTATGGACAGGGCCTACTGGAAACACCATATATTTT.

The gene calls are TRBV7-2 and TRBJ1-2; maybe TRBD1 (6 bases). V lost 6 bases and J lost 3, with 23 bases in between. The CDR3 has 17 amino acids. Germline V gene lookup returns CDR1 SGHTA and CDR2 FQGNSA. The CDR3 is CASSSRATGSGDYGYTF. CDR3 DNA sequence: TGTGCCAGCAGTTCACGGGCTACAGGGAGTGGGGACTATGGCTACACCTTC.

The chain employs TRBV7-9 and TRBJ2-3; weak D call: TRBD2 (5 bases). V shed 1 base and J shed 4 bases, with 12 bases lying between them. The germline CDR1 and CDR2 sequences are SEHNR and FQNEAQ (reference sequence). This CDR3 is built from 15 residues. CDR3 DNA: TGTGCCAGCAGCTTAGGCCACGGGCGGGCAGATACGCAGTATTTT. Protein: CASSLGHGRADTQYF. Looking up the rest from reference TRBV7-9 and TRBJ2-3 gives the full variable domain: DTGVSQNPRHKITKRGQNVTFRCDPISEHNRLYWYRQTLGQGPEFLTYFQNEAQLEKSRLLSDRFSAERPKGSFSTLEIQRTEQGDSAMYLCASSLGHGRADTQYFGPGTRLTVL.

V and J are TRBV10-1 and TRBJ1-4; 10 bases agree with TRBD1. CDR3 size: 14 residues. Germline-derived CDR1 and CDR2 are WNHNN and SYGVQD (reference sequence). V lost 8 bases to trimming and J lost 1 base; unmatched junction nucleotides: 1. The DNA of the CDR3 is TGCGCCAGCGGGACAGGGGAAACTAATGAAAAACTGTTTTTT. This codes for CASGTGETNEKLFF.

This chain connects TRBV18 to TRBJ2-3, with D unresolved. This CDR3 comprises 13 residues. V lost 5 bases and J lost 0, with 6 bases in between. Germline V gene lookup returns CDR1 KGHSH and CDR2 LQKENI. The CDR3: CASSGPSTDTQYF. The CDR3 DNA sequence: TGTGCCAGCTCAGGGCCGAGCACAGATACGCAGTATTTT. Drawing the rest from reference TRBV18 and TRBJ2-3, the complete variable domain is NAGVMQNPRHLVRRRGQEARLRCSPMKGHSHVYWYRQLPEEGLKFMVYLQKENIIDESGMPKERFSAEFPKEGPSILRIQQVVRGDSAAYFCASSGPSTDTQYFGPGTRLTVL.

CDR3 sequence reads: CASSVTSGTNTGELFF. The CDR3, as DNA: TGTGCCAGCAGCGTAACTAGCGGGACGAACACCGGGGAGCTGTTTTTT. V is TRBV11-2 and J is TRBJ2-2; 10 bases are shared with TRBD2. In germline, CDR1 is SGHAT, CDR2 FQNNGV. V shed 5 bases, J shed 0 bases, and the junction held 3 bases outside the gene matches. The CDR3 extends over 16 amino acids.

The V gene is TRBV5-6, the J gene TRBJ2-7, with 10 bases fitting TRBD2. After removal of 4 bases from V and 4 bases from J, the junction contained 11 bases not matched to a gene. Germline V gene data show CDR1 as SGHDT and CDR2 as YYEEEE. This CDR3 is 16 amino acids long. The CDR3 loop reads CASSRTLAGKTYEQYF. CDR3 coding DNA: TGTGCCAGCAGCCGAACACTAGCGGGAAAGACATACGAGCAGTACTTC.

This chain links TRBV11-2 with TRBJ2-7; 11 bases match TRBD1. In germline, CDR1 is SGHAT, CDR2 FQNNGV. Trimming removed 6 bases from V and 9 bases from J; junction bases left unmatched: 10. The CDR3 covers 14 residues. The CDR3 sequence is CASRSPGQGVGQYF. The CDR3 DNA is TGTGCCAGCAGATCACCGGGACAGGGGGTGGGGCAGTACTTC.

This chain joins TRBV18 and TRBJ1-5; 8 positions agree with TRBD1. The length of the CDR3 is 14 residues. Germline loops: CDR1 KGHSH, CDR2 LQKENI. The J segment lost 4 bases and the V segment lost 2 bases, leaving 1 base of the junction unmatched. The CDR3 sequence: CASSPRQGNQPQHF. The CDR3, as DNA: TGTGCCAGCTCACCAAGACAGGGGAATCAGCCCCAGCATTTT.

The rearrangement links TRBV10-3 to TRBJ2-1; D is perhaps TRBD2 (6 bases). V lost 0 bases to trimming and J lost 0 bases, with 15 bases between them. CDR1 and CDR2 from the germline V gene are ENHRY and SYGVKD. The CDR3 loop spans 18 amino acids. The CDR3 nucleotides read TGTGCCATCAGTGAGTCGACCGGGGGAGGAACCTCCTACAATGAGCAGTTCTTC. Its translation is CAISESTGGGTSYNEQFF.

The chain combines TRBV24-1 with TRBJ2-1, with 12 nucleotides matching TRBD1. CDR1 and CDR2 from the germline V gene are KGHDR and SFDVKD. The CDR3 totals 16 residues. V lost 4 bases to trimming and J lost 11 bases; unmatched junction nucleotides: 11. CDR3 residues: CATSESGTGGRPKQFF. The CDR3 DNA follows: TGTGCCACCAGTGAGTCCGGGACAGGGGGCCGGCCAAAGCAGTTCTTC.

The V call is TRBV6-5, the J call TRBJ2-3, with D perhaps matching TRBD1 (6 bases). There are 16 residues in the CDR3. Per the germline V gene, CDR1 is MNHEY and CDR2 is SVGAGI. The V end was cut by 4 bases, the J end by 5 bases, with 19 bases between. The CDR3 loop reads CASSSIIWGQGDTQYF. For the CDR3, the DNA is TGTGCCAGCAGTTCCATTATCTGGGGGCAAGGAGATACGCAGTATTTT.

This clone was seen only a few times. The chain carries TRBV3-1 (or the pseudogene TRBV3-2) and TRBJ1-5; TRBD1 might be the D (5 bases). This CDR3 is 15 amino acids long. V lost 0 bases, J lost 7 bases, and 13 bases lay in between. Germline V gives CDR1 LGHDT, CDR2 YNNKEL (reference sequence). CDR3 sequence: CASSQDLLPGQPQHF. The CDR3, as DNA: TGTGCCAGCAGCCAAGATCTACTCCCAGGGCAGCCCCAGCATTTT.

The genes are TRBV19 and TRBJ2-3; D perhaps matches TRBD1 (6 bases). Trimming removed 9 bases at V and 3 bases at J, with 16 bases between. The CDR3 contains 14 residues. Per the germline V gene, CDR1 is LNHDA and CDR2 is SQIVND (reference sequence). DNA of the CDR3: TGTGCCAGCACAGCCAGGGGAAAAACAGATACGCAGTATTTT. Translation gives CASTARGKTDTQYF.

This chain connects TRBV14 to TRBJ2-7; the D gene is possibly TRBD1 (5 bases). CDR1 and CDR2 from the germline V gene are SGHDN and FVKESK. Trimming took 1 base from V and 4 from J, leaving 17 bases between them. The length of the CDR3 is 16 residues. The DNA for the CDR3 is TGTGCCAGCAGCCAAGGAGGCGGCAGGGAAGAATACGAGCAGTACTTC. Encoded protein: CASSQGGGREEYEQYF. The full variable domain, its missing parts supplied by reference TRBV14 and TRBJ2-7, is EAGVTQFPSHSVIEKGQTVTLRCDPISGHDNLYWYRRVMGKEIKFLLHFVKESKQDESGMPNNRFLAERTGGTYSTLKVQPAELEDSGVYFCASSQGGGREEYEQYFGPGTRLTVT.

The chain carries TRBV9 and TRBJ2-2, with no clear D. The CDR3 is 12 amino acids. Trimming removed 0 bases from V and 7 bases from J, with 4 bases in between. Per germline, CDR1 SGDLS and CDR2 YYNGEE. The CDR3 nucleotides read TGTGCCAGCAGCGTAGTCGGCGGGGAGCTGTTTTTT. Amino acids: CASSVVGGELFF.

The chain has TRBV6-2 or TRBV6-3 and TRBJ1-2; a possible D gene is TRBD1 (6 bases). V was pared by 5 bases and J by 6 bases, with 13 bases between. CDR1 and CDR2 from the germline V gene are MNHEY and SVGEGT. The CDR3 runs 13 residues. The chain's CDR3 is CASSRDMPDGYTF. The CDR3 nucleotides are TGTGCCAGCAGTAGGGACATGCCGGATGGCTACACCTTC.

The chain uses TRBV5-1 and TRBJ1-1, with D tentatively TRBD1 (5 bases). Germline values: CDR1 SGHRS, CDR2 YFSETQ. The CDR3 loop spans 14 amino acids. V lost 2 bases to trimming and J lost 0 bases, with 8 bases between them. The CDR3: CASSFKGMNTEAFF. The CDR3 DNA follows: TGCGCCAGCAGCTTCAAGGGGATGAACACTGAAGCTTTCTTT.